The entry below describes one TCR beta chain. Its antigen specificity is not known. No base qualities exist here, and no much larger clone lies one base off it. The library relied on emulsion pairing. A second nested PCR with blocking oligos suppressed unpaired genes, then a third nested PCR added Illumina adaptors and barcodes. Each master mix for emulsion RT-PCR held about 5,000-250,000 T cells along with C-region, Stepout and V-region primers. The Micellula Emulsion and Purification Kit was used to generate emulsions, and Qiagen OneStep RT-PCR reagents were used for RT-PCR. Pooled libraries were sequenced on an Illumina MiSeq with paired-end 2 x 250 reads. The paper's processing steps were these. Read pairs were joined in Galaxy and clipped at the engineered overlap into separate alpha and beta files, and reads that were not clipped were discarded. Alpha-beta pairs were assigned with CompleteTCR, a MiTCR-based pipeline that links chains sharing read cluster identifiers using an R script. TCR sequences that were observed only once, about 1-3.4% of the total, were removed as potential sequencing errors. TCRdb cleaned the public reads at Q25 with fastp, built clones with MiXCR and kept in-frame beta chains. Rows are unified per CDR3 protein, each entry keeping the most common DNA and genes. The V and J calls here are based on TCRdb, not the publication. This sample gives about 40,000 distinct CDR3 sequences in total; 45% to 50% of them show up just once. Together, the top ten hold 60% of the sample.

To analyze paired alpha-beta TCRs of CD8+ T cells, the researchers used an expanded emulsion RT-PCR method with primers covering all TCR V genes. CD8+ T cells were isolated with a CD8 positive selection kit and were then incubated overnight in roughly 10 IU/mL IL-2 prior to emulsion RT-PCR. V is shortened by 1 base, J by 2 bases, and the region joining them spans 15 bases. Based on the germline V gene (reference sequence), the CDR1 and CDR2 sequences are DFQATT and SNEGSKA. Taken from cysteine to phenylalanine, the CDR3 has 16 residues. Of the read, only the CDR3 DNA is kept; its 48 bases are in frame from base 1. The data derive from a study of T cell repertoires in breast cancer (dated by TCRdb to 2015 to 2016). In the study overall: Tumors, lymph nodes and peripheral blood lymphocytes from breast cancer patients, as well as peripheral blood from healthy control donors, were profiled. ER+/PR+ status was present in the majority of the roughly 21 patient tumors that were analyzed for shared TCRs. The controls were nine healthy donors whose age range was similar to that of the patients. On average, roughly 500,000 sequences per sample and about 10 reads per input cell were obtained by sequencing. Given the low mutational burden of breast cancer and the rarity of common mutations in breast cancer, it was reasoned that TCRs shared between breast cancer patients would target shared antigens. Tumors and tumor-involved lymph nodes were minced, digested with Liberase and DNase, and then passed through 70-um and 40-um filters. Tumor-free lymph nodes were processed with no enzymatic digestion, and blood samples were separated using Ficoll. Study-level results and caveats: Emulsion RT-PCR was considered qualitative rather than quantitative, because transcript abundance and primer differences skewed the recovery of clones. Shared TCRs were encoded by various nucleotide sequences, which suggests selection and expansion based on antigen. TRBV7 predominance was observed among shared TCRs, which possibly reflected tumor recognition or mispriming bias from eight TRBV7 primers. Discarding singleton TCRs and sampling only part of each tumor may have missed genuine antitumor clones. Tumor-involved sentinel lymph nodes shared about fourfold more TCRs with matched tumor repertoires than tumor-free nodes (7.7% versus 2%). Eighteen TCR pairs were shared across seven or more patient tumors and were rarely found in control blood, which suggested possible tumor specificity.

The sequence derives from a pool of human donors with breast cancer or a healthy control (not recorded which). Sequencing input: CD8+ T cells. The sequence joins TRBV20-1 to TRBJ2-1, with no D gene named confidently. The nucleotide sequence reads as follows: TGCAGTGCTAGAGTAGGCTATCCGGACGCCTACAATGAGCAGTTCTTC. Its protein product is CSARVGYPDAYNEQFF.